Each of the 4 T cell receptor beta chains below was sequenced from the same sample in a study of siplizumab effects on memory and regulatory T cells. Some clones are missing from TCRdb's copy, which holds only in-frame ones; the method was immunoSEQ multiplex PCR. Of approximately 100,000 clones in the sample, 94% were seen once. Material: Tregs sorted from blood. Receptor source: a human donor in good health.

The V gene is TRBV7-9, the J gene TRBJ1-1; no reliable D call. CDR3 size: 13 residues. Per the germline V gene, CDR1 is SEHNR and CDR2 is FQNEAQ (reference sequence). Trimming took off 2 bases at V and 4 bases at J, with 8 bases between the two ends. Here the CDR3 reads CASSLTASTEAFF. CDR3 in DNA: TGTGCCAGCAGCTTAACAGCATCCACTGAAGCTTTCTTT.

This chain uses TRBV20-1 with TRBJ1-1; D gene unclear. Trimming took 2 bases from V and 10 from J, leaving 8 bases between them. The CDR3 consists of 10 residues. Germline CDR1 is DFQATT and CDR2 is SNEGSKA (reference sequence). The chain's CDR3 is CSARSFAAFF. The CDR3 DNA sequence: TGCAGTGCTAGATCCTTCGCAGCTTTCTTT.

V and J are TRBV20-1 and TRBJ2-7, with D tentatively TRBD2 (5 bases). Trimming shortened V by 7 bases and J by 9 bases, and 16 bases separated the two germline ends. The CDR3 has 11 residues. Germline lookup yields CDR1 DFQATT and CDR2 SNEGSKA (reference sequence). The CDR3 DNA is TGCAGTGGGTCGGGAAATAAAACGCAGTACTTC. This gives the protein CSGSGNKTQYF.

This chain connects TRBV9 to TRBJ2-3; D is perhaps TRBD1 (5 bases). CDR1 SGDLS and CDR2 YYNGEE come from the germline V gene. Trimming shortened V by 3 bases and J by 6 bases, and 11 bases separated the two germline ends. The length of the CDR3 is 13 residues. In DNA form, the CDR3 reads TGTGCCAGCAGCGCCGTTAACAGGGATACGCAGTATTTT. Protein: CASSAVNRDTQYF.